This TCR beta chain was documented in a study of blood T cell repertoires in COVID-19. Across the study: Specimens from acute and convalescent COVID-19 originated in the United States, Italy and Spain.

TCRdb's copy holds only in-frame clones and misses some; the assay was immunoSEQ multiplex PCR. The sample includes approximately 190,000 clones, around four fifths seen only once; the top ten take 20%. What was sequenced was peripheral blood. This sequence originates from a human donor in a cohort sampled during active COVID-19.

The DNA for the CDR3 is TGTGCCACCAGTGATGGTGGGACAGGTCTTACACAGCCCCAGCATTTT. Encoded protein: CATSDGGTGLTQPQHF. V is TRBV24-1 and J is TRBJ1-5; TRBD1 aligns across 8 bases. This CDR3 has 16 residues. The trim removed 3 bases at V and 7 bases at J, leaving 10 bases unmatched. Germline V gives CDR1 KGHDR, CDR2 SFDVKD.